This section outlines one TCR beta chain sequence together with its context. What it binds is unknown. Documented treatment: roughly 18 received Ad26.COV2.S at low or high dose, single or two shots; roughly 5 received placebo; per-sample allocation not given. Sampling occurred on day 63 after the first vaccine or placebo injection. The data stem from a study of Ad26.COV2.S vaccination and SARS-CoV-2 variants. Study overall: Ad26.COV2.S, an intramuscular injection, was given once or twice 56 days apart. The study, taken as a whole, reports: Relative to placebo recipients, vaccine recipients exhibited elevated spike-specific TCR breadth. Considerable breadth of spike-specific CD8+ and CD4+ T cell responses has reportedly been documented following vaccination.

Some clones are missing from TCRdb's copy, which holds only in-frame ones; the method was immunoSEQ multiplex PCR. The table lists approximately 300,000 clones, around four fifths of them singletons. V dropped 0 bases and J dropped 4 bases, with 16 bases sitting between them. CDR3 length: 17 residues. Germline V gene lookup returns CDR1 SGDLS and CDR2 YYNGEE. The sequence came from a person between 18 and 65 years old who received the Ad26.COV2.S COVID-19 vaccine or a placebo. The chain has TRBV9 and TRBJ2-2; TRBD2 might be the D (6 bases). The source material was peripheral blood, sampled in a trial of Ad26.COV2.S vaccine versus placebo. This CDR3 is CASSVGPGVGSTGELFF. In DNA, the CDR3 is TGTGCCAGCAGCGTAGGCCCGGGGGTGGGAAGCACCGGGGAGCTGTTTTTT.